One T cell receptor (beta chain) is described in this entry. Its antigen is unknown. Within one base of it there is no much larger clone, and no base qualities were kept. These data come from a study of blood T cells in healthy people across ages (dated by TCRdb to the mid-2010s). Context from the whole study: Template switching captured roughly one uniquely barcoded TCR beta cDNA molecule per two T cells in model experiments. Using deep sequencing normalized with unique cDNA molecular identifiers, the study measured how TCR beta repertoire diversity changes with age. The donors were divided into four age groups: young (average about 15 years), middle-aged (approximately 42), aged (62) and long-lived (roughly 82). Using the same blood draw, the study looked at two additional independent replicas of 1 million unique cDNA reads for two donors, one aged 18 to 30 and the other aged 80 or older.

The approximately 41 donors, aged 6 to 90 years, were systemically healthy Caucasian individuals from Russia. Roughly 9 milliliters of peripheral blood were drawn from each donor into EDTA-treated Vacutainer tubes. PBMCs were isolated by Ficoll-Paque density-gradient centrifugation, with at least 6 million obtained per sample. Trizol reagent was used to extract total RNA from the PBMCs, yielding at least 5.5 micrograms per sample. For every donor, flow cytometry on a PBMC aliquot measured the percentage of naive CD45RAhigh/CD27high T cells. The CDR3 covers 13 residues, taking in both the cysteine and the phenylalanine. Kept here is only the CDR3 DNA, which spans 39 bases and is read in frame from base 1. V loses 5 bases, J loses 7 bases, and the germline ends lie 12 bases apart. The germline V gene (reference sequence) gives CDR1 as PRHDT and CDR2 as FYEKMQ. The receptor library was made with 5' RACE. Sequencing relied on an Illumina HiSeq 2500. A second PCR of roughly 6 to 11 cycles was run with a J-beta primer mix and a sample-barcoded 5' primer. A template-switch 5' adaptor carrying 12 random nucleotides introduced a unique molecular identifier onto each TCR beta cDNA molecule. Each sample yielded at least 2.5 million CDR3-containing paired-end reads. First-strand cDNA synthesis was performed from all RNA using the Mint cDNA synthesis kit, with priming by a TRBC-specific oligonucleotide. All cDNA was treated with uracil-DNA glycosylase and then went through a first 18-cycle PCR with the universal primers M1SS and BC2_uni_R. On the study's bioinformatics: Normalization of each sample was performed by random selection of 1 million high-quality reads, each carrying a distinct molecular identifier. Reads with shared molecular identifiers were discarded instead of being binned into consensus sequences. CDR3 identification, clonotype clustering and error correction used MiTCR with a Q25 quality threshold and the strictest error-elimination algorithm. A nonparametric unseen species model using Euler transformation provided a lower-bound estimate of total TCR beta diversity. TCRdb redid the processing of the public reads, applying fastp at Q25 and MiXCR, and retained in-frame beta chains. Rows matching on CDR3 protein sequence are summarized as one entry with the most common DNA and genes. The V and J calls follow TCRdb's processing rather than the paper's. The sample table holds 800,000 to 1,300,000 distinct CDR3 sequences, of which almost 25% were seen once. Around 0.7% of the sample rests with the top ten.

Study-level results and caveats: Observed TCR beta diversity per million T cells fell roughly linearly with age, and a significant reduction was already apparent by age around 40. Observed TCR beta diversity correlated strongly with the percentage of naive T cells measured by flow cytometry. Estimates of total diversity from one million sequenced T cells were regarded as lower bounds and underestimates. Because profiling used bulk unsorted PBMCs, naive and antigen-experienced compartments could not be compared conclusively. Compared with the aged group, the long-lived group had more naive CD4+ T cells, fewer expanded clones and increased TCR diversity, a pattern suggesting age selection. The CMV infection status of donors was not known, potentially confounding age-related changes in expanded clonotypes.

In addition, the sample was reused for a study of T cells of mothers and their children. That second publication adds: Donors were nine systemically healthy Caucasian individuals: three mothers and their six children. cDNA synthesis used all of the extracted RNA, with 1.5 ug of RNA in each 15 ul reaction. In the second PCR, the M1S primer added sample barcodes and 2-4 random nucleotides. Over 8 million TCR beta CDR3 reads came from each mother, compared with around 3 million reads from each child. TCR recombination output is similarly shaped by thymic selection in related and unrelated pairs, with a minor effect exerted by inherited differences. Related mother-child pairs always showed normalized repertoire overlap that was slightly higher than in unrelated mother-child pairs, though the difference was never significant. No persistent microchimeric T cell clones were detected, at a sensitivity of around 100 clones per million clonotypes. In the study, deep NGS was used to compare the TCR beta repertoires of mothers and children, and features distinguishing related mother-child pairs from unrelated individuals were sought. On average, the children were roughly 10 +/- 4 years old, while the mothers were approximately 41 +/- 4 years old. After adapter ligation was performed with NEBNext reagents, the libraries were sequenced on an Illumina HiSeq 2000 with 100+100 nt paired-end reads. To prevent cross-contamination, the mother and child libraries were prepared a month apart and were sequenced in separate runs. Between about 500,000 and 2,100,000 distinct TCR beta clonotypes were identified per donor. Naive TCR beta clonotypes were estimated from low-frequency clonotypes matched to each donor's FACS-determined naive share, without sorting.

The sequence joins TRBV13 to TRBJ2-1, with an unclear D gene assignment. This clonotype originated in a girl under 10 years old in good health. The sample comprised blood. The nucleotide sequence is given as TGTGCCAGCAGCCCGGACCGATTAAATGAGCAGTTCTTC. The encoded protein is CASSPDRLNEQFF.